These 9 T cell receptor beta chains share one sample of origin, sequenced in a study of blood T cell repertoires in COVID-19. Sequencing was performed with immunoSEQ multiplex PCR; in TCRdb, only in-frame clones are kept and a portion is missing. The sample consists of around 700,000 clones, 75% to 90% of them appearing once. Material for sequencing was peripheral blood. These receptors were collected from a woman aged 18-29 years with acute or convalescent COVID-19.

The chain combines TRBV6-1 with TRBJ1-5; 8 bases agree with TRBD1. Germline CDR1 is MNHNS and CDR2 is SASEGT. The CDR3 runs to 17 residues. Trimming removed 4 bases from V and 7 bases from J; junction bases left unmatched: 15. CDR3 amino acids: CASSASAAGGGRQPQHF. CDR3 in DNA: TGTGCCAGCAGTGCCTCCGCGGCAGGGGGCGGACGCCAGCCCCAGCATTTT.

The gene calls are TRBV4-3 and TRBJ1-2; D may be TRBD1 (6 bases). The CDR3 runs to 14 residues. V was clipped by 2 bases and J by 6 bases, with 13 bases between them. Per the germline V gene, CDR1 is LGHNA and CDR2 is YSLEER. In DNA form, the CDR3 reads TGCGCCAGCAGCCAAACACAGGGAGCGGATGGCTACACCTTC. It is translated as CASSQTQGADGYTF.

This rearrangement joins TRBV19 to TRBJ2-3; tentative D call: TRBD1 (6 bases). The V gene lost 6 bases and the J gene lost 4 bases, with 8 bases spanning the gap. The CDR3 contains 12 residues. CDR1 is LNHDA, CDR2 SQIVND, per germline (reference sequence). CDR3 amino acids: CASRHRADTQYF. In DNA, the CDR3 is TGTGCCAGTAGACACAGGGCAGATACGCAGTATTTT.

This clone was observed once. V gene TRBV7-9 combines with J gene TRBJ1-2; D call uncertain. Germline values: CDR1 SEHNR, CDR2 FQNEAQ (reference sequence). The CDR3 has 14 residues. V shed 3 bases and J shed 4 bases, with 12 bases lying between them. CDR3 residues: CASSFPTGSYGYTF. The CDR3 region has the DNA TGTGCCAGCAGCTTCCCGACGGGATCCTATGGCTACACCTTC.

The chain couples TRBV5-1 to TRBJ1-2, with D maybe TRBD1 (5 bases). CDR1 SGHRS and CDR2 YFSETQ come from the germline V gene. V lost 7 bases, J lost 6 bases, and 16 bases lay in between. This CDR3 has 13 residues. The CDR3 spells CASGEGIGDGYTF. The CDR3 DNA sequence: TGCGCCAGCGGGGAGGGAATAGGGGATGGCTACACCTTC.

This clone was seen only a few times. J is TRBJ2-1 and V is TRBV11-3, with a tentative D call TRBD1 (5 bases). The CDR3 is 14 residues long. Per germline, CDR1 SGHNT and CDR2 YENEEA. Between the trimmed V and J ends, which lost 1 base and 5 bases, there was a span of 9 bases. CDR3 protein: CASSLGARDNEQFF. The CDR3 DNA is TGTGCCAGCAGCTTAGGGGCCAGGGACAATGAGCAGTTCTTC. Together with reference TRBV11-3 and TRBJ2-1, the CDR3 gives the full variable domain: EAGVVQSPRYKIIEKKQPVAFWCNPISGHNTLYWYLQNLGQGPELLIRYENEEAVDDSQLPKDRFSAERLKGVDSTLKIQPAELGDSAVYLCASSLGARDNEQFFGPGTRLTVL.

CDR3 protein: CASSPPPLAGARETQYF. CDR3 nucleotides: TGTGCCAGCAGCCCTCCTCCTCTAGCGGGGGCCAGGGAGACCCAGTACTTC. The V and J genes are TRBV11-3 and TRBJ2-5; 10 bases agree with TRBD2. V dropped 5 bases and J dropped 5; count of bases not matched to a gene: 14. CDR1 SGHNT and CDR2 YENEEA come from the germline V gene. This CDR3 has 17 amino acids.

The chain uses TRBV18 and TRBJ1-1; D is uncertain. V was shortened by 5 bases and J by 1 base, with 14 bases between the two germline ends. CDR1 and CDR2 from the germline V gene are KGHSH and LQKENI. This CDR3 is built from 15 residues. The CDR3 spells CASSDLADPNTEAFF. For the CDR3, the DNA is TGTGCCAGCTCAGATCTCGCAGATCCGAACACTGAAGCTTTCTTT.

The J gene is TRBJ2-1, the V gene TRBV9; 12 bases are a match to TRBD1. Germline trimming cut 5 bases from V and 8 bases from J; bases unmatched to any gene: 11. The CDR3 is 16 residues long. Germline CDR1 SGDLS, CDR2 YYNGEE. The CDR3 loop is CASRPGTGGRPDEQFF. The CDR3 DNA is TGTGCCAGCAGACCCGGGACAGGGGGCAGGCCGGATGAGCAGTTCTTC.